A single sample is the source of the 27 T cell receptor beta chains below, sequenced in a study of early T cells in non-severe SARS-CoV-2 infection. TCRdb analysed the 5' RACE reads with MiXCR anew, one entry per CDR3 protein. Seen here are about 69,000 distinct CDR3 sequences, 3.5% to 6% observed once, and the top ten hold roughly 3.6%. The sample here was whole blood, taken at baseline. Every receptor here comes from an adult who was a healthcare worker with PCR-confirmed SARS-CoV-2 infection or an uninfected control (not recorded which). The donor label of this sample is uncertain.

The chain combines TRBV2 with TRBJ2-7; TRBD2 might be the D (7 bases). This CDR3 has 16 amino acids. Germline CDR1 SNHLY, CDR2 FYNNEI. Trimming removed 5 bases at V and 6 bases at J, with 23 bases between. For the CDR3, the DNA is TGTGCCAGCAGTTTAATTATGTTAAGGGGGGGCCCCGAGCAGTACTTC. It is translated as CASSLIMLRGGPEQYF.

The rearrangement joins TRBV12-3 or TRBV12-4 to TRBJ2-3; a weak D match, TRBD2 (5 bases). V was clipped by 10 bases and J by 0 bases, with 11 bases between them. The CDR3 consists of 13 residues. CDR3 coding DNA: TGTGCCATAAGGGAGATTAGCACAGATACGCAGTATTTT. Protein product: CAIREISTDTQYF.

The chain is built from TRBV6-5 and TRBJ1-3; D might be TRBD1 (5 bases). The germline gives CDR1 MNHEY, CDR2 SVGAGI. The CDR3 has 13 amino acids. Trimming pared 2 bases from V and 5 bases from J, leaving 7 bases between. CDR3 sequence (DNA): TGTGCCAGCAGTTACGGGGCGCGAAACACCATATATTTT. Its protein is CASSYGARNTIYF.

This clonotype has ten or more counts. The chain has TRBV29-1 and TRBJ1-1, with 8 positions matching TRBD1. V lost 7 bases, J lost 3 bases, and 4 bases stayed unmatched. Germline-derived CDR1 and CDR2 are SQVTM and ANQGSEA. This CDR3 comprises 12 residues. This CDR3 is CSALDRDTEAFF. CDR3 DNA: TGCAGCGCCCTGGACAGGGACACTGAAGCTTTCTTT.

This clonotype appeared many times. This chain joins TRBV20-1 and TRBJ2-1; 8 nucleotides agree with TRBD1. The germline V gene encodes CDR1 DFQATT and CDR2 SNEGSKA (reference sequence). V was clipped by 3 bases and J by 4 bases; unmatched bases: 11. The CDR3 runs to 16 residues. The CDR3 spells CSARRATGGSYNEQFF. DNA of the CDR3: TGCAGTGCTAGGAGAGCCACAGGGGGAAGTTACAATGAGCAGTTCTTC.

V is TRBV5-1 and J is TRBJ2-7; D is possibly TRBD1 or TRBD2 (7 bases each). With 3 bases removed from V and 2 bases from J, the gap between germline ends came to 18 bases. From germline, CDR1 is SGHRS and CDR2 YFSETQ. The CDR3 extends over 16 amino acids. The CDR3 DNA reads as TGCGCCAGCAGCTCGTACCGGGGGGACAGCGCCTACGAGCAGTACTTC. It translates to CASSSYRGDSAYEQYF.

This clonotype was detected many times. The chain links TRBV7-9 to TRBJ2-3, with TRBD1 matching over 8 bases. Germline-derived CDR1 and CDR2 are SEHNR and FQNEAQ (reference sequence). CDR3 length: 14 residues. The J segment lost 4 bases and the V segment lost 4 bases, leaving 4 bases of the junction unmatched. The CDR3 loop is CASSSRTGSDTQYF. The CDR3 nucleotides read TGTGCCAGCAGCTCGAGGACAGGGTCAGATACGCAGTATTTT.

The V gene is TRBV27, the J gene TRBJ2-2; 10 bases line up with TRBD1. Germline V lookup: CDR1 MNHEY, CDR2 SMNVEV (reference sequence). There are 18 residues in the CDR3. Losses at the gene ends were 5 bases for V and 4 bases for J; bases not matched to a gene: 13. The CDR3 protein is CASSGRQGARIGTGELFF. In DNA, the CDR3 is TGTGCCAGCAGTGGCCGACAGGGGGCAAGGATTGGCACCGGGGAGCTGTTTTTT.

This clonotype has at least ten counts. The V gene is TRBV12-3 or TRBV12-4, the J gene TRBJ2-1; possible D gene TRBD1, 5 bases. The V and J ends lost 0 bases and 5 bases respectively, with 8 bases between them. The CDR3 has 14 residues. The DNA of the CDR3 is TGTGCCAGCAGTTTAGCCCCCAGGGACAATGAGCAGTTCTTC. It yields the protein CASSLAPRDNEQFF.

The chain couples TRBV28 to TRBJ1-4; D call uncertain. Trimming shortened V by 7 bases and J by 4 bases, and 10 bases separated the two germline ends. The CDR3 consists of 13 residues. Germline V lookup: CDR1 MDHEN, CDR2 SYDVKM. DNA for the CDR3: TGTGCCAGCAACCCCGGGCTTAATGAAAAACTGTTTTTT. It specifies CASNPGLNEKLFF.

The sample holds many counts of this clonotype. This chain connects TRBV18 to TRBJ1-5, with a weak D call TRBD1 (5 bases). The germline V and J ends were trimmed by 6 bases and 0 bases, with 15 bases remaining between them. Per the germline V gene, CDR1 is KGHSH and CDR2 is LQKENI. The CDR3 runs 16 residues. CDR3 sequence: CASSLRQSDSNQPQHF. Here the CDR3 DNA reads TGTGCCAGCTCCCTTAGACAGTCGGATAGCAATCAGCCCCAGCATTTT.

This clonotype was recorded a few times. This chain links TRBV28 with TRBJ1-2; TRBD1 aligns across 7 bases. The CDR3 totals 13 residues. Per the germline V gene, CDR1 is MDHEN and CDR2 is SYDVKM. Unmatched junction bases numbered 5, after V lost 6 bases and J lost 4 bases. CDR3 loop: CASSLQGTYGYTF. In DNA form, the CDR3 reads TGTGCCAGCAGCTTACAGGGGACCTATGGCTACACCTTC.

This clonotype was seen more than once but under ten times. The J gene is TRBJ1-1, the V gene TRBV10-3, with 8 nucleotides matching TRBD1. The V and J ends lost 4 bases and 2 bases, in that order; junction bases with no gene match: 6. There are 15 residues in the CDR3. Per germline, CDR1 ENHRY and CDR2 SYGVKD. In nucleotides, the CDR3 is TGTGCCATCAGTGTAATCGACAGGGGAAACACTGAAGCTTTCTTT. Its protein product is CAISVIDRGNTEAFF.

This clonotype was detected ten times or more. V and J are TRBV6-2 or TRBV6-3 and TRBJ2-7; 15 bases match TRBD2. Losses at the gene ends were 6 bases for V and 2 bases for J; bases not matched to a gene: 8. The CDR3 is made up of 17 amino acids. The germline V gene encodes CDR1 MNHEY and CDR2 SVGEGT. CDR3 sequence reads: CASSGLAGGPGTYEQYF. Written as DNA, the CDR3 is TGTGCCAGCAGCGGACTAGCGGGGGGGCCGGGAACCTACGAGCAGTACTTC.

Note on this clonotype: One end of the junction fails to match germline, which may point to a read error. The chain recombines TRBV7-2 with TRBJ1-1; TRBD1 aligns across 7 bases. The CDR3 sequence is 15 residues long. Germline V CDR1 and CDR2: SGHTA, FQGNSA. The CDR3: CVSSPLTGRNTEAFF. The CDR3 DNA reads TGTGTCAGCAGCCCACTGACAGGGAGGAACACTGAAGCTTTCTTT.

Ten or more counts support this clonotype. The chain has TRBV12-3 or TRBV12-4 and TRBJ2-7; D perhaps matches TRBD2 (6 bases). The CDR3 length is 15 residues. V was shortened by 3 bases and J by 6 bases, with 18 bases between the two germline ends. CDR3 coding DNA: TGTGCCAGCAGTTTTGGGCCCCCTAGCGCTCTCGAGCAGTACTTC. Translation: CASSFGPPSALEQYF.

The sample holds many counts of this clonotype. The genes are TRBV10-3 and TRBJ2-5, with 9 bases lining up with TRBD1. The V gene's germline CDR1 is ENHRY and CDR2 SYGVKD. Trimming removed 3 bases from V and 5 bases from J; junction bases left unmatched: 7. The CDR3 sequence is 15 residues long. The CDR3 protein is CAISDRQGVGETQYF. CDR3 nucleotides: TGTGCCATCAGTGACCGACAGGGGGTAGGGGAGACCCAGTACTTC.

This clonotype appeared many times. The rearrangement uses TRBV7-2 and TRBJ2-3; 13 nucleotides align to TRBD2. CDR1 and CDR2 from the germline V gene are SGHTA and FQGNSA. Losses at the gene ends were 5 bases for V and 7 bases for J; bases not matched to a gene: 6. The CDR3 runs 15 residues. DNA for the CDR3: TGTGCCAGCAGCCCAGAACTAGCGGGGGGGAATACGCAGTATTTT. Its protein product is CASSPELAGGNTQYF.

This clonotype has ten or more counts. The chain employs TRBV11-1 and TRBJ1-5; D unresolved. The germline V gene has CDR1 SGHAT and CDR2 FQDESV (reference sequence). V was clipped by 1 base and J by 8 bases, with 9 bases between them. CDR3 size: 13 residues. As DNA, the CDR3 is TGTGCCAGCAGCTTAGGGCCGAGGGAGCCCCAGCATTTT. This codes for CASSLGPREPQHF.

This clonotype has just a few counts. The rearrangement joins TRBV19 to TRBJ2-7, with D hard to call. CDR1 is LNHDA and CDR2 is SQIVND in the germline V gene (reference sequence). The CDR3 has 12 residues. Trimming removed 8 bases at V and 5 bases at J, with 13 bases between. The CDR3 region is CASGSFRNEQYF. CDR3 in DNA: TGTGCCAGTGGCAGCTTCCGGAACGAGCAGTACTTC.

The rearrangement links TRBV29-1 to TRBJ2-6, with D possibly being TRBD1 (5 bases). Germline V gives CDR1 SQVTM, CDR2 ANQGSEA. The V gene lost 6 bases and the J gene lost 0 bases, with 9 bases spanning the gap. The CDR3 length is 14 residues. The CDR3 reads CSVATASGANVLTF. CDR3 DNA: TGCAGCGTAGCGACAGCCTCTGGGGCCAACGTCCTGACTTTC.

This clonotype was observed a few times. The CDR3 DNA reads TGCAGTGCCCTCGCCGGGACAGGGCCCTACGAGCAGTACTTC. It translates to CSALAGTGPYEQYF. V is TRBV20-1 and J is TRBJ2-7; TRBD1 agrees at 9 bases. CDR3 length: 14 amino acids. Germline CDR1 reads DFQATT; CDR2 reads SNEGSKA (reference sequence). Trimming cost V 6 bases and J 2 bases; bases outside gene matches: 8.

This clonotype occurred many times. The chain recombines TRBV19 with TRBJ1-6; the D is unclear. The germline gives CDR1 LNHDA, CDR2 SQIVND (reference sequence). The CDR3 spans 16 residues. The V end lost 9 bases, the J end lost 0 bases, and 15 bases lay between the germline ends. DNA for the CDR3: TGTGCCAGCACGGTCCTCTCGAGCTCCTATAATTCACCCCTCCACTTT. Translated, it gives CASTVLSSSYNSPLHF. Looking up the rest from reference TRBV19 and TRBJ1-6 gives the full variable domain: DGGITQSPKYLFRKEGQNVTLSCEQNLNHDAMYWYRQDPGQGLRLIYYSQIVNDFQKGDIAEGYSVSREKKESFPLTVTSAQKNPTAFYLCASTVLSSSYNSPLHFGNGTRLTVT.

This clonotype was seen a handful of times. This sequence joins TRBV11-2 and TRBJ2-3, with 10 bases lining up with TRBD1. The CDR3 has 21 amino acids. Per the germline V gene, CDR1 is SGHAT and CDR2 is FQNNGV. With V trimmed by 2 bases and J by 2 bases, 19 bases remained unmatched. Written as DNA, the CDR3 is TGTGCCAGCAGCTTACCAACTCGCTGGACAGGGGGAGAGTGGAACACAGATACGCAGTATTTT. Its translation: CASSLPTRWTGGEWNTDTQYF.

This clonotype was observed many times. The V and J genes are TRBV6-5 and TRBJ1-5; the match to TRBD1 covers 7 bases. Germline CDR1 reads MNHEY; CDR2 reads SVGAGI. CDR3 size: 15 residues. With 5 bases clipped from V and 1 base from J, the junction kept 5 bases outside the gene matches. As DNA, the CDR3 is TGTGCCAGCAGTCCGACAGGGTACAGCAATCAGCCCCAGCATTTT. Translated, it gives CASSPTGYSNQPQHF.

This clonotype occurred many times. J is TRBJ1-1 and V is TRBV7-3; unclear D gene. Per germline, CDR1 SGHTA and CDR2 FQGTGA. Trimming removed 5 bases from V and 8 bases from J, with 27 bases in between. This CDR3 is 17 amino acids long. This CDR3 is CASSPGGTVPWRNEAFF. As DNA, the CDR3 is TGTGCCAGCAGCCCTGGAGGTACGGTACCTTGGCGAAACGAAGCTTTCTTT.

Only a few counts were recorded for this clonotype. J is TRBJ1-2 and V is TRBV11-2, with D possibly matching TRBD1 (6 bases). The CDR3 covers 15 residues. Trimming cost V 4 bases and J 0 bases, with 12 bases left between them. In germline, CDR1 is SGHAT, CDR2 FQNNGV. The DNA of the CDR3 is TGTGCCAGCAGCTCCCGGACAGCTCCTAACTATGGCTACACCTTC. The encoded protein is CASSSRTAPNYGYTF.